The text below deals with one T cell receptor (beta chain). Its matching antigen is unknown. These data come from a study of T-cell reconstitution after alpha-beta-depleted transplantation in children. TCRbeta library construction was performed incorporating unique molecular identifiers. Using its own MiXCR run on the PCR reads, TCRdb lists one record per CDR3 protein. The table records approximately 270,000 distinct CDR3 sequences, more than 20% of them present only once. Overall study findings and caveats: Fresh T-cell production supplied most of the T-cell counts and diversity seen one year after transplant. Several hundred expanded graft clones reportedly supplied alpha-beta T cells about two months after transplant.

The input for sequencing was PBMCs, mostly from graft donor cells, taken 360 days after TCRalphabeta/CD19-depleted stem cell transplant. The sequence was obtained from a female patient aged 2 to 10 who had a stem cell transplant for congenital amegakaryocytic thrombocytopenia, so the T cells may come from the graft donor.

CDR3 region: CSARGQGDTEAFF. The CDR3 region has the DNA TGCAGCGCCAGGGGACAGGGGGACACTGAAGCTTTCTTT. This chain uses TRBV29-1 with TRBJ1-1, with 11 positions matching TRBD1. Losses at the gene ends were 7 bases for V and 3 bases for J; bases not matched to a gene: 4. The CDR3 has 13 amino acids. CDR1 and CDR2 (germline): SQVTM, ANQGSEA.